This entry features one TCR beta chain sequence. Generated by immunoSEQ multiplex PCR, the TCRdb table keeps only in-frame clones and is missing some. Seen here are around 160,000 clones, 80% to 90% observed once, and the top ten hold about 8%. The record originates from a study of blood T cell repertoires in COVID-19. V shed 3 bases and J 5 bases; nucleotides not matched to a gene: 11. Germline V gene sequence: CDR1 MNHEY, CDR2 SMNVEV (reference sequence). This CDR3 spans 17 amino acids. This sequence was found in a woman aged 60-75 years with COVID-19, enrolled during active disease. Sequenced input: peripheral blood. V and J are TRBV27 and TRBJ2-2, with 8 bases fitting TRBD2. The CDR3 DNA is TGTGCCAGCAGTTTGCCACTGGGCGGGGGGAGGACCGGGGAGCTGTTTTTT. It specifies CASSLPLGGGRTGELFF.